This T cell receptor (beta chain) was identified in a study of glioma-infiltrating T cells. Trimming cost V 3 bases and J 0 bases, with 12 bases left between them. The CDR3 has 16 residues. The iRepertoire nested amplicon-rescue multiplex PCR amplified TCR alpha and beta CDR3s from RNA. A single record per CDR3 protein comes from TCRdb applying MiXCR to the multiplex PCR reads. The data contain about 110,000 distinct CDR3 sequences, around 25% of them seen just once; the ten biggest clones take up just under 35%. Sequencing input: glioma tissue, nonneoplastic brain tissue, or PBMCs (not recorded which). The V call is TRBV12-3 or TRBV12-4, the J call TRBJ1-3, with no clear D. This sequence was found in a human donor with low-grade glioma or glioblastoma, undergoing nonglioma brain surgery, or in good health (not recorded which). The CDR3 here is CASSFGSKSSGNTIYF. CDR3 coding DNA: TGTGCCAGCAGTTTTGGGTCAAAGAGCTCTGGAAACACCATATATTTT.